Detailed here is one TCR beta chain. Other DNA sequences in this specimen translate into the identical CDR3. The PCR was carried out with 60 Vbeta primers and 13 Jbeta primers. Generated by immunoSEQ multiplex PCR, the TCRdb table keeps only in-frame clones and is missing some. Here the sample spans about 160,000 clones, around 79% being singletons. Each donor was nominally healthy when sampled (though unrecorded immune exposures were likely). The sample originates from a study of cytomegalovirus exposure and HLA in healthy donors. V lost 5 bases to trimming and J lost 3 bases; unmatched junction nucleotides: 1. Germline V gene sequence: CDR1 MNHEY, CDR2 SVGAGI. The CDR3 is 13 amino acids.

The TCR originated in a human donor in good health. The chain uses TRBV6-5 and TRBJ2-5, with TRBD1 identical over 9 bases. Specimen: PBMCs. The CDR3 sequence: CASSRDREETQYF. CDR3 coding DNA: TGTGCCAGCAGTAGGGACAGGGAAGAGACCCAGTACTTC.